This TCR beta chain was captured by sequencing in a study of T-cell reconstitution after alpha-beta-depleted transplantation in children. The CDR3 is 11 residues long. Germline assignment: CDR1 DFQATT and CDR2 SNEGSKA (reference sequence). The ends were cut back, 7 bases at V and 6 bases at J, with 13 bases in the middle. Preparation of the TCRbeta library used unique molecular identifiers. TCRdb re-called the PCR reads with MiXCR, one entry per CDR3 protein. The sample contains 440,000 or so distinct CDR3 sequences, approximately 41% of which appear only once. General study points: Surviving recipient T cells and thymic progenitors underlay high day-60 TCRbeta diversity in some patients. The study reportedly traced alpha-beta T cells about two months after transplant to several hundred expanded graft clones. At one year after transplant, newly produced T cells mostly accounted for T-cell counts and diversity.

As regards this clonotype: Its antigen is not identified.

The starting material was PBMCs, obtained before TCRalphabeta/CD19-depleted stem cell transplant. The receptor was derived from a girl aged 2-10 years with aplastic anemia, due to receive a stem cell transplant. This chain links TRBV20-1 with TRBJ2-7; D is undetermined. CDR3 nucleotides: TGCAGTGTCCCAGGCCTGGGCGAGCAGTACTTC. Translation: CSVPGLGEQYF.